A selection of T cell receptor beta chains follows, all from one sample in a study of blood T cell repertoires in COVID-19. TCRdb's table, derived via immunoSEQ multiplex PCR, lists solely in-frame clones and lacks some. The repertoire has roughly 300,000 clones, about four fifths of them found once; the top ten carry around 10%. The sequencing sample was made of peripheral blood. These receptors all come from a woman aged 45-60 years who had recovered from COVID-19. Each CDR3 is given with its conserved first and last residue. A D gene is named only where the DNA matches it firmly. Only part of the rows carry a size: once, few, many, or a class if the clone is expanded.

j_call | clone_size | d_call | v_call | cdr3_aa | cdr3_nt
TRBJ2-7 | . | TRBD1 | TRBV3-1/TRBV3-2 | CASSQFGRGNPYEQYF | TGTGCCAGCAGCCAATTCGGCAGGGGGAATCCCTACGAGCAGTACTTC
TRBJ2-7 | . | TRBD1 | TRBV7-8 | CASSLEGQGTYEQYF | TGTGCCAGCAGCTTAGAGGGACAGGGGACCTACGAGCAGTACTTC
TRBJ2-7 | . | TRBD1 | TRBV11-1 | CASSPGQGYEQYF | TGTGCCAGCAGCCCAGGACAGGGCTACGAGCAGTACTTC
TRBJ2-5 | few | TRBD1 | TRBV6-1 | CASSEAPARGRIQYF | TGTGCCAGCAGTGAAGCTCCCGCGAGGGGGCGCATCCAGTACTTC
TRBJ2-2 | . | . | TRBV3-1/TRBV3-2 | CASRQEKGYTGELFF | TGTGCCAGCAGACAGGAGAAGGGCTACACCGGGGAGCTGTTTTTT
TRBJ1-2 | . | TRBD1 | TRBV19 | CASTPGQASTYGYTF | TGTGCCAGTACCCCAGGACAGGCCTCGACTTATGGCTACACCTTC
TRBJ2-2 | once | . | TRBV3-1/TRBV3-2 | CASSYPGGTNTGELFF | TGTGCCAGCAGCTACCCAGGGGGGACGAACACCGGGGAGCTGTTTTTT
TRBJ2-7 | . | TRBD2 | TRBV7-8 | CASSTQGGPSYEQYF | TGTGCCAGCAGCACCCAGGGAGGGCCTTCCTACGAGCAGTACTTC
TRBJ2-1 | . | TRBD2 | TRBV5-4 | CASSSGTRHNEQFF | TGTGCCAGCAGCTCCGGGACTAGACACAATGAGCAGTTCTTC
TRBJ2-3 | . | . | TRBV9 | CASSVSEDTQYF | TGTGCCAGCAGCGTATCGGAGGATACGCAGTATTTT
TRBJ1-3 | . | . | TRBV9 | CASSVDAVRPSGNTIYF | TGTGCCAGCAGCGTAGACGCTGTGAGGCCCTCTGGAAACACCATATATTTT
TRBJ2-7 | few | . | TRBV6-4 | CASRANLAGQGCHEQYF | TGTGCCAGCAGAGCCAATCTAGCGGGACAGGGGTGCCACGAGCAGTACTTC
TRBJ2-7 | . | TRBD1 | TRBV5-1 | CASSPGQGAYEQYF | TGCGCCAGCAGCCCCGGGCAGGGGGCCTACGAGCAGTACTTC
TRBJ2-7 | . | TRBD1 | TRBV6-2/TRBV6-3 | CASSKTGGYEQYF | TGTGCCAGCAGTAAGACAGGGGGCTACGAGCAGTACTTC
TRBJ2-7 | once | TRBD2 | TRBV29-1 | CSGLSGSSYEQYF | TGCAGCGGTCTAAGCGGGAGCTCCTACGAGCAGTACTTC
TRBJ2-7 | . | TRBD2 | TRBV7-3 | CASSLHGGSLEEQYF | TGTGCCAGCAGCCTACACGGGGGGTCTCTAGAAGAGCAGTACTTC